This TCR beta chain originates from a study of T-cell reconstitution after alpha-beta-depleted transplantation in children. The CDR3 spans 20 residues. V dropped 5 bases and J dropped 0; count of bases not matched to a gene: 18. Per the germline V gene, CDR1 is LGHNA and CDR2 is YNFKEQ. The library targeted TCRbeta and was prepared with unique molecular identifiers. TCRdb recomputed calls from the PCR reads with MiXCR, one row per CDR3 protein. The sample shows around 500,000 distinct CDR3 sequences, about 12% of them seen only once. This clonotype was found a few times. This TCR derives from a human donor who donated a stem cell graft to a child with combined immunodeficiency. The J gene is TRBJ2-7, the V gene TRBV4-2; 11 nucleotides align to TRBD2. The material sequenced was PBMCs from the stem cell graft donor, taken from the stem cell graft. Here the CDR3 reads CASSGTSGGYTYPLSYEQYF. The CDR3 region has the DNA TGTGCCAGCAGCGGAACTAGCGGGGGATATACCTACCCCCTCTCCTACGAGCAGTACTTC.